Listed here are 17 T cell receptor beta chains from one sample, sequenced in a study of T-cell reconstitution after alpha-beta-depleted transplantation in children. Preparation of the TCRbeta library was carried out with unique molecular identifiers. TCRdb independently ran MiXCR on the PCR reads; one entry per CDR3 protein. The sample consists of some 290,000 distinct CDR3 sequences, around 20% of them appearing once. The sequencing used PBMCs, mostly from graft donor cells, collected 180 days after TCRalphabeta/CD19-depleted stem cell transplant. These receptors all stem from a male patient younger than 18 who had a stem cell transplant for acute lymphoblastic leukemia, so the T cells may come from the graft donor.

This clonotype was observed a few times. This chain connects TRBV2 to TRBJ1-5; D uncertain. Looked up from germline, CDR1 is SNHLY and CDR2 is FYNNEI. There are 14 residues in the CDR3. Trimming stripped 5 bases from V and 7 bases from J, with 15 bases between. The CDR3 protein is CASSRDLANQPQHF. Here the CDR3 DNA reads TGTGCCAGCAGTCGGGATCTAGCGAACCAGCCCCAGCATTTT.

This clonotype was detected only a few times. The chain couples TRBV5-6 to TRBJ2-7; weak D call: TRBD1 (5 bases). Germline values: CDR1 SGHDT, CDR2 YYEEEE. The V end was cut by 0 bases, the J end by 0 bases, with 7 bases between. The CDR3 length is 14 residues. This chain's CDR3 is CASSLGQYSYEQYF. The CDR3, as DNA: TGTGCCAGCAGCTTGGGACAGTACTCCTACGAGCAGTACTTC.

The chain joins TRBV27 to TRBJ2-7; TRBD1 is a possible D gene (7 bases). The CDR3 totals 15 residues. Per the germline V gene, CDR1 is MNHEY and CDR2 is SMNVEV (reference sequence). V lost 2 bases, J lost 3 bases, and 14 bases lay in between. The CDR3 sequence: CASSLGGDSYYEQYF. The CDR3 DNA sequence: TGTGCCAGCAGTTTAGGAGGGGACAGCTACTACGAGCAGTACTTC.

The rearrangement links TRBV5-1 to TRBJ2-7; D is unresolved. With 8 bases removed from V and 1 base from J, the gap between germline ends came to 16 bases. Germline V gene lookup returns CDR1 SGHRS and CDR2 YFSETQ. The CDR3 is 14 amino acids. The CDR3 nucleotides read TGCGCCAGTTACCCATCACAGAGTTCCTACGAGCAGTACTTC. It is translated as CASYPSQSSYEQYF.

The chain links TRBV27 to TRBJ2-6, with D perhaps matching TRBD2 (7 bases). Germline-derived CDR1 and CDR2 are MNHEY and SMNVEV (reference sequence). CDR3 length equals 16 residues. V dropped 6 bases and J dropped 4 bases, with 16 bases sitting between them. The CDR3 nucleotides read TGTGCCAGCAGCGTAAGGGGGGGATGGGGGGCCAACGTCCTGACTTTC. Translating gives CASSVRGGWGANVLTF.

V gene TRBV20-1 combines with J gene TRBJ2-1, with a possible D match to TRBD1 (7 bases). V dropped 6 bases and J dropped 2 bases, with 17 bases sitting between them. CDR1 and CDR2 from the germline V gene are DFQATT and SNEGSKA (reference sequence). The CDR3 is 15 residues long. The CDR3 sequence is CSAKGAGRTYNEQFF. In DNA, the CDR3 is TGCAGTGCAAAGGGGGCGGGAAGGACCTACAATGAGCAGTTCTTC.

This clonotype occurred a few times. This chain connects TRBV18 to TRBJ2-3, with D hard to call. Per the germline V gene, CDR1 is KGHSH and CDR2 is LQKENI. The length of the CDR3 is 15 residues. Trimming shortened V by 2 bases and J by 0 bases, and 9 bases separated the two germline ends. For the CDR3, the DNA is TGTGCCAGCTCACCAAGGGTAGCTAGCACAGATACGCAGTATTTT. Amino acid sequence: CASSPRVASTDTQYF.

This clonotype was counted a few times. The chain employs TRBV5-1 and TRBJ2-1; D remains ambiguous. Germline CDR1 SGHRS, CDR2 YFSETQ. Trimming shortened V by 5 bases and J by 8 bases, and 11 bases separated the two germline ends. This CDR3 region has 12 residues. The CDR3 DNA is TGCGCCAGCAGGGTGCGTAGCCATGAGCAGTTCTTC. It is translated as CASRVRSHEQFF.

This clonotype was seen a handful of times. The gene calls are TRBV27 and TRBJ1-3; 9 nucleotides match TRBD1. CDR1 is MNHEY, CDR2 SMNVEV, per germline (reference sequence). This CDR3 comprises 18 residues. After removal of 4 bases from V and 0 bases from J, the junction contained 10 bases not matched to a gene. CDR3 in DNA: TGTGCCAGCAGTTCGGGACAGGGTGACCCCGACTCTGGAAACACCATATATTTT. This sequence encodes CASSSGQGDPDSGNTIYF.

A few counts support this clonotype. V usage is TRBV10-3 and J usage is TRBJ2-1; 12 bases line up with TRBD2. With 3 bases clipped from V and 4 bases from J, the junction kept 1 base outside the gene matches. Germline V gene sequence: CDR1 ENHRY, CDR2 SYGVKD. The CDR3 sequence is 15 residues long. The CDR3 DNA sequence: TGTGCCATCAGTGACCTAGCGGGAGGGTACAATGAGCAGTTCTTC. Residues: CAISDLAGGYNEQFF.

The chain couples TRBV5-1 to TRBJ2-1; 7 nucleotides agree with TRBD2. Germline assignment: CDR1 SGHRS and CDR2 YFSETQ. J gave up 9 bases and V 3 bases, and 9 bases lay outside the gene matches. The CDR3 spans 14 residues. The CDR3 nucleotides read TGCGCCAGCAGCTCCGGACTAGAGGGAAGTGAGCAGTTCTTC. Translated: CASSSGLEGSEQFF.

In this sample, this clonotype turned up a few times. The CDR3 DNA is TGCAGTGCTAGACCATCGGGTAGACTAGCGGGAGTAGGGACCCAGTACTTC. Its protein is CSARPSGRLAGVGTQYF. This sequence joins TRBV20-1 and TRBJ2-5; 12 nucleotides line up with TRBD2. This CDR3 is 17 amino acids long. CDR1 is DFQATT and CDR2 is SNEGSKA in the germline V gene (reference sequence). With V trimmed by 2 bases and J by 7 bases, 14 bases remained unmatched.

Here the CDR3 reads CASSLSGDYEQYF. The CDR3, as DNA: TGTGCCAGCAGCCTTTCTGGCGACTACGAGCAGTACTTC. The chain combines TRBV27 with TRBJ2-7; no clear D. In germline, CDR1 is MNHEY, CDR2 SMNVEV (reference sequence). The CDR3 spans 13 residues. V shed 6 bases and J shed 3 bases, with 12 bases lying between them.

This clonotype was detected a few times. This chain joins TRBV5-1 and TRBJ1-1, with unresolved D. The germline CDR1 and CDR2 sequences are SGHRS and YFSETQ. The CDR3 has 12 amino acids. The V end lost 4 bases, the J end lost 0 bases, and 4 bases lay between the germline ends. The CDR3 is CASSAMNTEAFF. CDR3 DNA sequence: TGCGCCAGCAGCGCAATGAACACTGAAGCTTTCTTT. Full variable domain (rest looked up from reference TRBV5-1 and TRBJ1-1): KAGVTQTPRYLIKTRGQQVTLSCSPISGHRSVSWYQQTPGQGLQFLFEYFSETQRNKGNFPGRFSGRQFSNSRSEMNVSTLELGDSALYLCASSAMNTEAFFGQGTRLTVV.

The table lists this clonotype with a few counts. This rearrangement joins TRBV7-3 to TRBJ1-1; D call uncertain. Per germline, CDR1 SGHTA and CDR2 FQGTGA. This CDR3 spans 16 amino acids. The ends were cut back, 5 bases at V and 3 bases at J, with 19 bases in the middle. CDR3 region: CASSREHGLSYTEAFF. The CDR3 nucleotides are TGTGCCAGCAGCCGAGAACATGGGTTGAGCTACACTGAAGCTTTCTTT.

CDR3 nucleotide sequence: TGTGCCAGCAGTTTCGCAGGGGGTCTCCTTGGGGGGGCTCGGGGCTACACCTTC. It translates to CASSFAGGLLGGARGYTF. The rearrangement uses TRBV7-2 and TRBJ1-2; 7 bases agree with TRBD1. Germline values: CDR1 SGHTA, CDR2 FQGNSA. Trimming removed 6 bases from V and 8 bases from J; junction bases left unmatched: 24. The CDR3 sequence is 18 residues long.

The CDR3 loop is CASAWGTGAYEQYF. Written as DNA, the CDR3 is TGTGCTAGTGCCTGGGGGACAGGGGCCTACGAGCAGTACTTC. The chain couples TRBV12-5 to TRBJ2-7, with TRBD1 identical over 10 bases. The length of the CDR3 is 14 residues. Germline V gives CDR1 LGHNT, CDR2 FRNRAP. The trim removed 7 bases at V and 2 bases at J, leaving 5 bases unmatched.